Listed here are 3 T cell receptor beta chains from one sample, sequenced in a study of blood T cell repertoires in COVID-19. The method was immunoSEQ multiplex PCR; TCRdb's version includes in-frame clones alone and lacks a portion of them. The sample consists of just under 150,000 clones, around 87% of them appearing once. Sample: peripheral blood. Receptor source: a woman in her fifties or sixties with active or convalescent COVID-19.

V gene TRBV7-2 combines with J gene TRBJ2-5; possible D gene TRBD2, 6 bases. This CDR3 region has 15 residues. Germline CDR1 is SGHTA and CDR2 is FQGNSA. The V and J ends lost 5 bases and 14 bases respectively, with 27 bases between them. CDR3 in DNA: TGTGCCAGCAGCCTCTTCCCGGGGGTAACCCCACGGCTTTACTTC. Amino acids: CASSLFPGVTPRLYF.

The chain recombines TRBV7-2 with TRBJ1-6, with 9 bases lining up with TRBD1. V dropped 5 bases and J dropped 9; count of bases not matched to a gene: 11. CDR3 length equals 16 residues. In germline, CDR1 is SGHTA, CDR2 FQGNSA. In DNA, the CDR3 is TGTGCCAGCAGCCGTCTTGTGGGGACAGGGAGTTCACCCCTCCACTTT. It is translated as CASSRLVGTGSSPLHF.

This rearrangement joins TRBV9 to TRBJ1-1; 7 bases fit TRBD1. The CDR3 totals 16 residues. J gave up 1 base and V 4 bases, and 10 bases lay outside the gene matches. CDR1 is SGDLS, CDR2 YYNGEE, per germline. CDR3 residues: CASSPNLGTANTEAFF. As DNA, the CDR3 is TGTGCCAGCAGCCCCAACCTCGGGACAGCGAACACTGAAGCTTTCTTT.